Shown below are 5 T cell receptor beta chains from a single sample sequenced in a study of blood T cell repertoires in COVID-19 (dated by TCRdb to the early 2020s). The receptor library was made with the immunoSEQ multiplex PCR assay. TCRdb mirrors the immuneACCESS table, restricted to in-frame sequences. Some clones are absent from its copies; in checked studies, under half trace to an unresolved V gene, and the reason for the others is unknown. The sample table lists 310,000 or so clones, around 90% of them with a count of one. The top ten clonotypes cover roughly 2% of the sample. The sample consisted of peripheral blood. All receptors come from a woman in her forties or fifties who had recovered from COVID-19.

The V and J genes are TRBV3-1 (or the pseudogene TRBV3-2) and TRBJ1-6, with D possibly TRBD1 on 6 matching bases. The CDR3 has 16 amino acids. Germline V CDR1 and CDR2: LGHDT, YNNKEL (reference sequence). Trimming left V 4 bases short and J 9 bases short, with 19 bases between. CDR3 protein: CASSPRRQGISSPLHF. Written as DNA, the CDR3 is TGTGCCAGCAGCCCCCGCCGGCAGGGGATCTCTTCACCCCTCCACTTT.

This chain connects TRBV6-2 or TRBV6-3 to TRBJ2-1; 10 nucleotides match TRBD2. Trimming removed 2 bases from V and 8 bases from J; junction bases left unmatched: 3. This CDR3 region has 14 residues. The germline CDR1 and CDR2 sequences are MNHEY and SVGEGT. CDR3 DNA: TGTGCCAGCAGTTACCGGACTAGCGGCGATGAGCAGTTCTTC. Protein product: CASSYRTSGDEQFF.

The rearrangement uses TRBV3-1 (or the pseudogene TRBV3-2) and TRBJ2-7, with D perhaps TRBD2 (5 bases). V lost 5 bases, J lost 0 bases, and 17 bases lay in between. The CDR3 is 16 amino acids. CDR1 and CDR2 from the germline V gene are LGHDT and YNNKEL (reference sequence). CDR3 region: CASSSLRGLSSYEQYF. In DNA form, the CDR3 reads TGTGCCAGCAGCTCGCTGCGCGGGTTAAGCTCCTACGAGCAGTACTTC.

DNA for the CDR3: TGTGCCAGCAGCCCAGGGGCCCGCACTCCTCAGCCCCAGCATTTT. It translates to CASSPGARTPQPQHF. The chain is built from TRBV7-6 and TRBJ1-5; TRBD1 might be the D (6 bases). The V gene lost 5 bases and the J gene lost 6 bases, with 17 bases spanning the gap. Germline V gene lookup returns CDR1 SGHVS and CDR2 FNYEAQ. CDR3 size: 15 residues.

The rearrangement links TRBV4-2 to TRBJ1-6, with D possibly matching TRBD1 (6 bases). In germline, CDR1 is LGHNA, CDR2 YNFKEQ. The CDR3 consists of 15 residues. Trimming shortened V by 0 bases and J by 10 bases, and 13 bases separated the two germline ends. The DNA for the CDR3 is TGTGCCAGCAGCCAAGATAGGGGGGGTTACTCACCCCTCCACTTT. Translation: CASSQDRGGYSPLHF.